These T cell receptor beta chains were read from a single sample in a study of beta chain features in type 1 diabetes. Sequencing was performed with immunoSEQ multiplex PCR; in TCRdb, only in-frame clones are kept and a portion is missing. The sample lists approximately 40,000 clones, 50% occurring once. Specimen: stem cell memory CD4+ T cells from blood. These receptors were taken from a woman in her twenties or thirties in good health. Each CDR3 is given with its conserved first and last residue. A D gene is named only where the DNA matches it firmly. Clone size is stated in some rows and not others, as once, few, many or a class when expanded.

j_call	d_call	v_call	clone_size	cdr3_length	cdr3_aa	cdr3_nt
TRBJ2-1	TRBD2	TRBV19	-	16	CASSIAHGLAYNEQFF	TGTGCCAGTAGTATAGCCCACGGACTAGCTTACAATGAGCAGTTCTTC
TRBJ2-6	-	TRBV19	few	15	CASSTPGSGANVLTF	TGTGCCAGTAGTACCCCGGGCTCTGGGGCCAACGTCCTGACTTTC
TRBJ2-1	TRBD2	TRBV4-3	-	16	CASSHRLAGENNEQFF	TGCGCCAGCAGCCATCGACTAGCGGGAGAAAACAATGAGCAGTTCTTC
TRBJ2-7	TRBD1	TRBV6-1	few	14	CASSLGDRGYEQYF	TGTGCCAGCAGTTTGGGGGACAGGGGCTACGAGCAGTACTTC
TRBJ2-1	TRBD2	TRBV6-6	-	15	CASSEQAGGPNEQFF	TGTGCCAGCAGTGAGCAAGCGGGAGGGCCCAATGAGCAGTTCTTC
TRBJ1-2	-	TRBV5-6	-	13	CASSLPTNRGYTF	TGTGCCAGCAGCCTCCCGACAAACAGAGGCTACACCTTC
TRBJ2-7	-	TRBV30	-	16	CAWSTNLLEYTYEQYF	TGTGCCTGGAGTACCAACCTCCTCGAATACACCTACGAGCAGTACTTC
TRBJ1-2	-	TRBV2	-	13	CASRETGNYGYTF	TGTGCCAGCAGGGAAACAGGGAACTATGGCTACACCTTC
TRBJ1-2	-	TRBV6-5	-	15	CASSYVTQSNYGYTF	TGTGCCAGCAGTTACGTTACGCAGTCTAACTATGGCTACACCTTC
TRBJ2-1	TRBD2	TRBV19	-	15	CASSIGAGVSGEQFF	TGTGCCAGTAGTATTGGAGCGGGAGTAAGCGGAGAGCAGTTCTTC
TRBJ1-3	TRBD1	TRBV28	-	16	CASSRTNRGSGNTIYF	TGTGCCAGCAGCCGCACAAACAGGGGGTCAGGAAACACCATATATTTT
TRBJ2-3	TRBD2	TRBV9	few	15	CASSVDREGPDTQYF	TGTGCCAGCAGCGTAGACCGGGAGGGCCCAGATACGCAGTATTTT
TRBJ2-4	TRBD1	TRBV29-1	few	13	CSVPGQGVVDQYF	TGCAGCGTTCCGGGACAGGGGGTAGTGGATCAGTACTTC
TRBJ2-7	TRBD2	TRBV11-2	-	15	CASRHTSGRAHEQYF	TGTGCCAGCAGGCATACTAGCGGGAGGGCCCACGAGCAGTACTTC
TRBJ2-1	TRBD2	TRBV18	-	14	CASSQLSGTNEQFF	TGTGCCAGCTCCCAGCTTAGCGGGACTAATGAGCAGTTCTTC
TRBJ2-5	TRBD2	TRBV7-9	many	13	CASTIAGGETQYF	TGTGCCAGCACAATAGCGGGAGGAGAGACCCAGTACTTC
TRBJ2-2	TRBD2	TRBV5-1	-	15	CASSLGGAGVEELFF	TGCGCCAGCAGCTTGGGCGGAGCGGGAGTGGAGGAGCTGTTTTTT
TRBJ2-1	-	TRBV6-5	few	12	CASSATYNEQFF	TGTGCCAGCAGCGCGACCTACAATGAGCAGTTCTTC
TRBJ2-1	-	TRBV9	-	15	CASSAHYSGYNEQFF	TGTGCCAGCAGCGCGCATTACAGCGGCTACAATGAGCAGTTCTTC
TRBJ2-1	TRBD2	TRBV7-2	-	16	CASSLGRAKSGNEQFF	TGTGCCAGCAGCTTGGGGAGGGCTAAGTCGGGCAATGAGCAGTTCTTC
TRBJ1-5	TRBD1	TRBV18	few	17	CASSPRRDRDSNQPQHF	TGTGCCAGCTCACCGCGCCGGGACAGAGATAGCAATCAGCCCCAGCATTTT
TRBJ2-1	TRBD2	TRBV6-5	once	14	CASSYGWTRGEQFF	TGTGCCAGCAGTTACGGGTGGACTAGGGGCGAGCAGTTCTTC
TRBJ2-4	TRBD2	TRBV28	-	15	CASRLAGGAKNIQYF	TGTGCCAGCAGGTTAGCGGGAGGGGCCAAAAACATTCAGTACTTC
TRBJ2-1	-	TRBV9	-	9	CASNISEFF	TGTGCCAGCAACATAAGTGAGTTCTTC
TRBJ2-7	-	TRBV30	-	13	CAWSTRLPPEQYF	TGTGCCTGGAGTACCCGACTTCCCCCCGAGCAGTACTTC
TRBJ2-2	-	TRBV6-5	-	14	CASVGQVNTGELFF	TGTGCCAGCGTCGGTCAGGTGAACACCGGGGAGCTGTTTTTT
TRBJ2-7	-	TRBV4-3	-	15	CASSQAAGQDDEQYF	TGCGCCAGCAGCCAAGCGGCGGGGCAGGATGACGAGCAGTACTTC
TRBJ2-3	-	TRBV4-3	-	15	CASSPRQVSTDTQYF	TGCGCCAGCAGCCCCCGGCAGGTTAGCACAGATACGCAGTATTTT
TRBJ2-2	TRBD2	TRBV19	-	17	CASRSGLAGANTGELFF	TGTGCCAGTAGAAGTGGGCTAGCGGGAGCTAACACCGGGGAGCTGTTTTTT
TRBJ1-1	-	TRBV7-2	-	14	CASSYRGSNTEAFF	TGCGCCAGCAGCTACCGGGGGTCGAACACTGAAGCTTTCTTT
TRBJ2-5	TRBD2	TRBV7-2	once	16	CASSLGVSGGQETQYF	TGTGCCAGCAGCTTAGGAGTTAGCGGGGGCCAAGAGACCCAGTACTTC
TRBJ1-1	-	TRBV4-3	few	13	CASSHQGNTEAFF	TGCGCCAGCAGCCACCAGGGTAACACTGAAGCTTTCTTT
TRBJ2-3	TRBD1	TRBV7-2	-	16	CASSRGQGAITDTQYF	TGTGCCAGCAGCCGTGGACAGGGGGCTATCACAGATACGCAGTATTTT
TRBJ1-1	-	TRBV2	-	14	CASSGGTLNTEASF	TGTGCCAGCAGTGGTGGGACACTGAACACTGAAGCTTCCTTT
TRBJ2-7	TRBD2	TRBV5-1	few	15	CASSFSGTRTNEQYF	TGCGCCAGCAGCTTTAGCGGGACCCGGACCAACGAGCAGTACTTC
TRBJ2-2	-	TRBV14	-	15	CASSRDNANTGELFF	TGTGCCAGCTCCCGGGATAACGCGAACACCGGGGAGCTGTTTTTT
TRBJ2-1	TRBD2	TRBV18	few	15	CASSIELAGVNEQFF	TGTGCCAGCTCAATTGAACTAGCGGGAGTCAATGAGCAGTTCTTC
TRBJ2-7	-	TRBV7-2	-	18	CASSPRGGKLVGVGEQYF	TGTGCCAGCAGCCCTAGGGGGGGGAAACTAGTAGGTGTGGGGGAGCAGTACTTC
TRBJ2-1	-	TRBV10-3	once	13	CAMSDTSYNEQFF	TGTGCCATGTCTGATACTAGTTACAATGAGCAGTTCTTC
TRBJ1-2	-	TRBV11-2	few	12	CASSTLGGGYTF	TGTGCCAGCAGCACTCTGGGAGGTGGCTACACCTTC
TRBJ2-3	-	TRBV5-4	-	14	CASSSSLTRDTQYF	TGTGCCAGCAGCTCTTCCTTGACTAGAGATACGCAGTATTTT
TRBJ2-1	TRBD1	TRBV7-3	few	15	CASSNIGTGGNEQFF	TGTGCCAGCAGCAACATCGGGACAGGAGGGAATGAGCAGTTCTTC
TRBJ2-2	TRBD2	TRBV4-3	-	16	CASSQIWTSDAGELFF	TGCGCCAGCAGCCAAATTTGGACTAGCGACGCCGGGGAGCTGTTTTTT
TRBJ1-2	-	TRBV30	-	12	CAWSLTGDGYTF	TGTGCCTGGAGTCTAACGGGGGACGGCTACACCTTC
TRBJ2-1	TRBD2	TRBV15	few	16	CATSGNWASGTNEQFF	TGTGCCACCAGCGGGAATTGGGCTAGCGGGACCAATGAGCAGTTCTTC
TRBJ2-1	-	TRBV30	few	11	CAWSVREITLF	TGTGCCTGGAGTGTACGCGAGATAACCCTCTTC
TRBJ2-1	TRBD2	TRBV18	few	15	CASSPVVAGVGEQFF	TGTGCCAGCTCACCGGTAGTAGCGGGAGTCGGTGAGCAGTTCTTC
TRBJ2-1	-	TRBV6-1	-	15	CASSELPGSYNEQFF	TGTGCCAGCAGTGAACTACCAGGCTCCTACAATGAGCAGTTCTTC